This is a list of T cell receptor beta chains from one sample in a study of CD8 T cells in Susac syndrome. Each CDR3 protein gets one entry after TCRdb re-called the immunoSEQ multiplex PCR reads with MiXCR. The sample has 150,000 to 180,000 distinct CDR3 sequences; roughly 96% are singletons. Source material: CD4+ T cells from PBMCs. These receptors were collected from a human donor with Susac syndrome. The CDR3 runs from the conserved cysteine through the conserved F or W. The order of the fields is clone size, V gene, J gene, D gene, CDR3 protein, CDR3 DNA. The D gene is left open where the match is weak. Rows may omit the clone size; those that give it use once, few, many or a size class.

few	TRBV12-3/TRBV12-4	TRBJ1-2	-	CASSLVQGNGYTF	TGTGCCAGCAGTTTGGTACAGGGTAATGGCTACACCTTC
once	TRBV3-1	TRBJ1-2	-	CASGGHSGYTF	TGTGCCAGCGGGGGACATTCTGGCTACACCTTC
once	TRBV5-1	TRBJ2-2	-	CASSPRGALQSGELFF	TGCGCCAGCAGCCCCCGTGGGGCCCTGCAGTCCGGGGAGCTGTTTTTT
-	TRBV10-2	TRBJ2-1	TRBD2	CASSVGLASSYNEQFF	TGCGCCAGCAGTGTGGGACTAGCGAGCTCCTACAATGAGCAGTTCTTC
-	TRBV6-6	TRBJ1-2	-	CASRASESIYGYTF	TGTGCCAGCAGGGCGAGCGAATCAATCTATGGCTACACCTTC
-	TRBV20-1	TRBJ1-5	TRBD1	CSARAGTGGFSQPQHF	TGCAGTGCTAGGGCCGGGACAGGGGGATTCAGTCAGCCCCAGCATTTT
-	TRBV4-3	TRBJ1-1	-	CASSYRARNTEAFF	TGCGCCAGCAGCTACAGGGCCCGGAACACTGAAGCTTTCTTT
-	TRBV9	TRBJ1-1	-	CASRDTGNGAEAFF	TGTGCCAGCAGGGACACTGGGAACGGTGCTGAAGCTTTCTTT
-	TRBV6-4	TRBJ1-1	-	CASSASMNTEAFF	TGTGCCAGCAGTGCCAGTATGAACACTGAAGCTTTCTTT
once	TRBV12-3/TRBV12-4	TRBJ1-1	TRBD1	CASSRQGTNTEAFF	TGTGCCAGCAGTCGACAGGGGACGAACACTGAAGCTTTCTTT
-	TRBV4-1	TRBJ2-5	-	CASSPGPQADETQYF	TGCGCCAGCAGCCCGGGACCCCAGGCAGACGAGACCCAGTACTTC
once	TRBV5-5	TRBJ1-2	-	CASTRTENYGYTF	TGTGCCAGCACCCGGACAGAGAACTATGGCTACACCTTC
-	TRBV7-9	TRBJ2-6	-	CASSLVVGASSGANVLTF	TGTGCCAGCAGCTTAGTTGTTGGGGCTTCTTCTGGGGCCAACGTCCTGACTTTC
-	TRBV7-7	TRBJ2-5	TRBD1	CASSTQTGEVETQYF	TGTGCCAGCAGCACCCAGACAGGGGAGGTGGAGACCCAGTACTTC
-	TRBV29-1	TRBJ1-5	TRBD1	CSVVYETGRNQPQHF	TGCAGCGTTGTTTATGAGACAGGGCGGAATCAGCCCCAGCATTTT
few	TRBV4-3	TRBJ1-1	TRBD1	CASSQVTGGTEAFF	TGCGCCAGCAGCCAAGTAACAGGGGGAACCGAAGCTTTCTTT
-	TRBV5-4	TRBJ1-3	-	CASSLVPAPGNTIYF	TGTGCCAGCAGCTTGGTCCCTGCACCTGGAAACACCATATATTTT
-	TRBV29-1	TRBJ2-5	-	CSVERDGQETQYF	TGCAGCGTTGAAAGGGACGGCCAAGAGACCCAGTACTTC
-	TRBV25-1	TRBJ2-2	-	CASSAGADTGELFF	TGTGCCAGCAGTGCAGGGGCGGACACCGGGGAGCTGTTTTTT
-	TRBV4-3	TRBJ2-3	-	CASSLGTDHTDTQYF	TGCGCCAGCAGCCTGGGGACCGACCACACAGATACGCAGTATTTT
-	TRBV29-1	TRBJ2-5	TRBD1	CSVGVTGQETQYF	TGCAGCGTTGGGGTGACAGGGCAAGAGACCCAGTACTTC
once	TRBV9	TRBJ2-4	TRBD2	CASTAGVGLGKNIQYF	TGTGCCAGCACTGCGGGGGTGGGACTGGGCAAAAACATTCAGTACTTC
-	TRBV19	TRBJ1-5	-	CASNTPGDRNQPQHF	TGTGCCAGTAACACCCCAGGGGATCGCAATCAGCCCCAGCATTTT
-	TRBV20-1	TRBJ2-5	TRBD1	CSASGQGRQETQYF	TGCAGTGCTTCCGGACAGGGACGACAAGAGACCCAGTACTTC
-	TRBV20-1	TRBJ1-2	TRBD1	CSAPEGVGGVYGYTF	TGCAGTGCCCCGGAAGGTGTAGGGGGCGTCTATGGCTACACCTTC
-	TRBV9	TRBJ1-2	-	CASILSTENYGYTF	TGTGCCAGCATCCTTTCAACCGAAAACTATGGCTACACCTTC
-	TRBV3-1	TRBJ1-2	-	CASSQIQGRSGYTF	TGTGCCAGCAGCCAGATCCAGGGCCGTTCGGGCTACACCTTC
-	TRBV9	TRBJ2-1	TRBD2	CASSVGLGVGYNEQFF	TGTGCCAGCAGCGTGGGACTAGGGGTCGGCTACAATGAGCAGTTCTTC
-	TRBV7-2	TRBJ2-5	-	CASATAGRGETQYF	TGTGCCAGCGCCACGGCGGGCAGGGGCGAGACCCAGTACTTC
-	TRBV3-1	TRBJ2-2	TRBD2	CATREGTGELFF	TGTGCCACTAGGGAGGGCACCGGGGAGCTGTTTTTT
-	TRBV9	TRBJ2-2	TRBD2	CASSAVISGANTGELFF	TGTGCCAGCAGCGCCGTGATTAGCGGGGCTAACACCGGGGAGCTGTTTTTT
-	TRBV7-3	TRBJ2-7	TRBD2	CASSLEGGTTEQYF	TGTGCCAGCAGCTTAGAGGGAGGGACTACCGAGCAGTACTTC
few	TRBV7-2	TRBJ2-6	-	CASSLNQISGANVLTF	TGTGCCAGCAGCTTAAACCAAATAAGCGGGGCCAACGTCCTGACTTTC
-	TRBV20-1	TRBJ2-7	TRBD2	CSAIISGVYEQYF	TGCAGTGCTATCATCAGCGGGGTCTACGAGCAGTACTTC
-	TRBV15	TRBJ2-7	TRBD2	CATSRRGSGGLSYEQYF	TGTGCCACCAGCCGCCGGGGGAGCGGGGGGCTGTCCTACGAGCAGTACTTC
-	TRBV5-1	TRBJ1-2	TRBD1	CASSRDGTEYGYTF	TGCGCCAGCAGCCGCGACGGGACAGAGTATGGCTACACCTTC
once	TRBV5-4	TRBJ2-7	TRBD1	CASSYDRDPYEQYF	TGTGCCAGCAGCTACGACAGGGACCCCTACGAGCAGTACTTC
-	TRBV29-1	TRBJ2-3	-	CSATPPDTQYF	TGCAGCGCCACCCCGCCAGATACGCAGTATTTT
-	TRBV4-2	TRBJ1-1	-	CASSQDGAEAFF	TGTGCCAGCAGCCAAGACGGTGCTGAAGCTTTCTTT
-	TRBV18	TRBJ2-3	-	CASSIGSQTQYF	TGTGCCAGCTCAATCGGATCTCAGACGCAGTATTTT
-	TRBV4-1	TRBJ1-2	TRBD1	CASSHASGQGSLMGYGYTF	TGCGCCAGCAGCCATGCCTCGGGACAGGGGAGTCTAATGGGCTATGGCTACACCTTC
-	TRBV15	TRBJ1-6	-	CATTTGDYNSPLHF	TGTGCCACCACTACGGGGGATTATAATTCACCCCTCCACTTT
-	TRBV5-1	TRBJ2-6	-	CASSLFVQGTTFSGANVLTF	TGCGCCAGCAGCTTGTTTGTGCAGGGGACAACATTCTCTGGGGCCAACGTCCTGACTTTC
-	TRBV7-2	TRBJ1-6	-	CASSNRLMIESPLHF	TGTGCCAGCAGCAACAGACTTATGATAGAGTCACCCCTCCACTTT
-	TRBV7-6	TRBJ2-3	TRBD2	CASRRGLAGVLLDTQYF	TGTGCCAGCAGGCGAGGACTAGCGGGGGTCCTACTAGATACGCAGTATTTT
-	TRBV7-2	TRBJ2-1	-	CASSQVPEEQFF	TGTGCCAGCAGCCAAGTACCGGAGGAGCAGTTCTTC
-	TRBV29-1	TRBJ2-7	TRBD1	CSVRTGPYEQYF	TGCAGCGTCCGGACAGGCCCCTACGAGCAGTACTTC
-	TRBV29-1	TRBJ2-7	TRBD1	CSDPGQGAYEQYF	TGCAGCGATCCGGGACAGGGGGCCTACGAGCAGTACTTC
-	TRBV3-1	TRBJ2-5	-	CASSQGTLQETQYF	TGTGCCAGCAGCCAAGGAACCCTCCAAGAGACCCAGTACTTC
-	TRBV15	TRBJ1-3	-	CATSRDKGRNTIYF	TGTGCCACCAGCAGAGATAAAGGTCGAAACACCATATATTTT
-	TRBV6-2/TRBV6-3	TRBJ1-1	-	CASSYTGWEAFF	TGTGCCAGCAGTTACACAGGGTGGGAAGCTTTCTTT
-	TRBV2	TRBJ1-2	-	CASSQGTPNYGYTF	TGTGCCAGCAGTCAAGGGACACCGAACTATGGCTACACCTTC
-	TRBV4-2	TRBJ2-4	-	CASSQDGRGLALNIQYF	TGTGCCAGCAGCCAAGATGGCCGGGGCCTCGCCTTAAACATTCAGTACTTC
-	TRBV5-4	TRBJ2-4	TRBD2	CASSLPIGTSGNIQYF	TGTGCCAGCAGCCTACCAATCGGGACTAGCGGAAACATTCAGTACTTC
-	TRBV20-1	TRBJ2-2	-	CSARKPHVTIRGELFF	TGCAGTGCTAGAAAGCCCCACGTGACAATCCGCGGGGAGCTGTTTTTT
-	TRBV20-1	TRBJ2-7	-	CSARVVNEQYF	TGCAGTGCTAGAGTTGTTAACGAGCAGTACTTC
-	TRBV11-2	TRBJ2-5	-	CASRLGSQGVPETQYF	TGTGCCAGCAGGTTAGGTAGTCAGGGCGTCCCGGAGACCCAGTACTTC
-	TRBV12-3/TRBV12-4	TRBJ2-7	TRBD1	CASSRTGGPYEQYF	TGTGCCAGCAGCCGGACAGGGGGCCCCTACGAGCAGTACTTC
-	TRBV15	TRBJ2-6	-	CATSRLGSGANVLTF	TGTGCCACCAGCAGACTCGGCTCTGGGGCCAACGTCCTGACTTTC